This entry lists 11 T cell receptor beta chains sequenced from one sample in a study of T cell repertoires in cytomegalovirus infection. TCRdb reanalysed the reads using MiXCR and keeps one entry per CDR3 protein. The table shows about 920,000 distinct CDR3 sequences, with approximately 31% occurring only once. No antigen has been identified for these receptors. The sample consisted of cultured CD8+ T cells from PBMCs, taken from culture after CMV antigen stimulation. All receptors derive from a human donor in good health (CMV status not recorded). Some clones in this sample may be carry-over from other donors' samples.

This clonotype has only a few counts. At one end, the junction sequence differs from germline, possibly due to a read error. The chain uses TRBV6-5 and TRBJ1-1, with 7 bases aligning to TRBD1. CDR3 length: 11 residues. Germline V gene data show CDR1 as MNHEY and CDR2 as SVGAGI. Written as DNA, the CDR3 is TGTGCCAGCAGTTTCGGACAGGAAGATATCTTT. Translated: CASSFGQEDIF.

Regarding this clonotype: Here the CDR3 omits its conserved ending phenylalanine or tryptophan, so a read error is the likely source. The rearrangement uses TRBV28 and TRBJ1-1; D possibly corresponds to TRBD1 (5 bases). This CDR3 region has 15 residues. Germline CDR1 reads MDHEN; CDR2 reads SYDVKM. The ends were cut back, 6 bases at V and 5 bases at J, with 19 bases in the middle. CDR3 protein: CASRPRTGGETEAFS. The DNA for the CDR3 is TGTGCCAGCAGACCACGGACCGGGGGGGAAACTGAAGCTTTCTCT.

This clonotype was recorded a few times. CDR3 residues: CASSRTGGAGNTIYF. For the CDR3, the DNA is TGTGCCAGCAGTCGGACAGGGGGAGCTGGAAACACCATATATTTT. J is TRBJ1-3 and V is TRBV6-2 or TRBV6-3; 10 nucleotides line up with TRBD1. J was trimmed by 2 bases and V by 5 bases; bases with no gene match: 3. The germline V gene encodes CDR1 MNHEY and CDR2 SVGEGT. The CDR3 has 15 amino acids.

The chain couples TRBV13 to TRBJ2-7; tentatively, D is TRBD1 (6 bases). The CDR3 spans 13 residues. In germline, CDR1 is PRHDT, CDR2 FYEKMQ (reference sequence). V lost 5 bases to trimming and J lost 3 bases, with 11 bases between them. The CDR3 reads CASSTPDSYEQYV. The CDR3 coding sequence is TGTGCCAGCAGCACTCCGGACAGCTACGAGCAGTACGTC.

This clonotype was found a few times. The gene calls are TRBV10-3 and TRBJ2-2; TRBD2 agrees at 9 bases. With 0 bases clipped from V and 0 bases from J, the junction kept 5 bases outside the gene matches. This CDR3 has 18 amino acids. The germline V gene encodes CDR1 ENHRY and CDR2 SYGVKD. The CDR3 is CAISESTSGGTNTGELFF. The CDR3 region has the DNA TGTGCCATCAGTGAGTCGACCAGCGGGGGGACGAACACCGGGGAGCTGTTTTTT.

This clonotype was counted only a few times. The J gene is TRBJ2-7, the V gene TRBV12-3 or TRBV12-4; perhaps TRBD1 as D (6 bases). The V end lost 2 bases, the J end lost 4 bases, and 12 bases lay between the germline ends. The CDR3 is 14 residues long. The CDR3 nucleotides are TGTGCCAGCAGTTTACGGGCAGGGGAATACGAGCAGTACTTC. This translates into CASSLRAGEYEQYF.

This clonotype was picked up many times. The genes are TRBV7-2 and TRBJ2-3; 7 bases fit TRBD1. This CDR3 has 14 residues. The germline V gene encodes CDR1 SGHTA and CDR2 FQGNSA. V lost 4 bases to trimming and J lost 2 bases; unmatched junction nucleotides: 3. CDR3 sequence reads: CASSWDSPTDTQYF. CDR3 DNA: TGTGCCAGCAGCTGGGACAGTCCCACAGATACGCAGTATTTT.

The gene calls are TRBV4-3 and TRBJ1-6; possible D gene TRBD1, 5 bases. Trimming left V 0 bases short and J 7 bases short, with 10 bases between. Germline CDR1 and CDR2: LGHNA and YSLEER. CDR3 size: 15 residues. The chain's CDR3 is CASSQEGSGNSPLHF. The CDR3, as DNA: TGCGCCAGCAGCCAAGAAGGATCAGGGAATTCACCCCTCCACTTT.

This chain links TRBV7-6 with TRBJ1-1; D is perhaps TRBD1 (6 bases). The V gene lost 8 bases and the J gene lost 5 bases, with 21 bases spanning the gap. CDR3 length equals 15 residues. CDR1 and CDR2 (germline): SGHVS, FNYEAQ. The CDR3 is CASDSGPGASTEAFF. The CDR3, as DNA: TGTGCCAGCGACTCGGGCCCAGGGGCTAGTACTGAAGCTTTCTTT.

This clonotype has more than one count but fewer than ten. V is TRBV6-2 or TRBV6-3 and J is TRBJ2-1; 7 nucleotides agree with TRBD1. There are 17 residues in the CDR3. With 6 bases clipped from V and 0 bases from J, the junction kept 11 bases outside the gene matches. CDR1 is MNHEY and CDR2 is SVGEGT in the germline V gene. Written as DNA, the CDR3 is TGTGCCAGCAGCTTAGTGAGACAGGGACCCTCCTACAATGAGCAGTTCTTC. Translation gives CASSLVRQGPSYNEQFF.

This clonotype was seen a handful of times. The chain uses TRBV6-5 and TRBJ1-4; 11 bases are shared with TRBD1. Germline V gene sequence: CDR1 MNHEY, CDR2 SVGAGI. With 1 base clipped from V and 5 bases from J, the junction kept 6 bases outside the gene matches. The CDR3 contains 17 residues. CDR3 sequence (DNA): TGTGCCAGCAGTTACTTCTCGGGACAGGGGGTCAATGAAAAACTGTTTTTT. Amino acids: CASSYFSGQGVNEKLFF.